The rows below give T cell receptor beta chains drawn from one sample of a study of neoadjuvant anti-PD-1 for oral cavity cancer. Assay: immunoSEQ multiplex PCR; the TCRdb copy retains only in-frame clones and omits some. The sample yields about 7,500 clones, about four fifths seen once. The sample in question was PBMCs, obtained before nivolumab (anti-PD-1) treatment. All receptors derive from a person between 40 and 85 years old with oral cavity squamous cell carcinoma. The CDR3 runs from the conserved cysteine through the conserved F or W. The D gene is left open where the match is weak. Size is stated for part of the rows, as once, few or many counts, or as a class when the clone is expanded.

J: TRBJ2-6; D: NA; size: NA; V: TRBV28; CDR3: CASMTQSRANVLTF; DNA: TGTGCCAGCATGACACAAAGTCGGGCCAACGTCCTGACTTTC
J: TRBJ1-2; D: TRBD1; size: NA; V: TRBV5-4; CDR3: CASSLPGQGTYGYTF; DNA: TGTGCCAGCAGCTTGCCCGGACAGGGGACCTATGGCTACACCTTC
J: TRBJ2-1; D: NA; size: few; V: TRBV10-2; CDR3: CAILQGLSSYNEQFF; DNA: TGCGCCATACTCCAGGGGCTTTCCTCCTACAATGAGCAGTTCTTC
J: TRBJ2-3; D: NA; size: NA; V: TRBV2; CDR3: CASSERADGADTQYF; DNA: TGTGCCAGCAGTGAAAGAGCCGACGGAGCAGATACGCAGTATTTT
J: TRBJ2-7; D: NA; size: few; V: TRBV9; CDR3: CASSGRESYEQYF; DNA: TGTGCCAGCAGCGGCCGGGAATCCTACGAGCAGTACTTC
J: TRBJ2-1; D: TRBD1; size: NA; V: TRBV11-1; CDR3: CASSQDRETYNEQFF; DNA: TGTGCCAGCAGCCAAGACAGGGAGACCTACAATGAGCAGTTCTTC
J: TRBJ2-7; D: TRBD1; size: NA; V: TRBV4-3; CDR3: CASSRTGSEQYF; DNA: TGCGCCAGCAGCCGGACAGGGAGCGAGCAGTACTTC
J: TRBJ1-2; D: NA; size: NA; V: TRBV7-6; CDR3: CASSSRGGMNYGYTF; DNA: TGTGCCAGCAGCTCCCGGGGGGGGATGAACTATGGCTACACCTTC
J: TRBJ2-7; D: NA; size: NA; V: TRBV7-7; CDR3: CASSLGPRGTVGDGQYF; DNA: TGTGCCAGCAGCTTAGGTCCCCGGGGAACGGTAGGGGACGGGCAGTACTTC
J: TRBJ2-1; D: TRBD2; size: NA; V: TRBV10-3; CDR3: CAISLTSGGDSSYNEQFF; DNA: TGTGCCATCAGTCTTACTAGCGGGGGTGACAGCTCCTACAATGAGCAGTTCTTC
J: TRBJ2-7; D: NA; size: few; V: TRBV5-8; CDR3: CASSPRGNRHEQYF; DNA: TGTGCCAGCAGCCCGAGGGGTAATCGGCACGAGCAGTACTTC
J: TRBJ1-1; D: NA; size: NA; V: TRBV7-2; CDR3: CASSPSWGTEAFF; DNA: TGTGCCAGCAGCCCCAGTTGGGGCACTGAAGCTTTCTTT
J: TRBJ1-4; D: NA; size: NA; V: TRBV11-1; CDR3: CASSPRWGTNEKLFF; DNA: TGTGCCAGCAGCCCCAGGTGGGGGACTAATGAAAAACTGTTTTTT
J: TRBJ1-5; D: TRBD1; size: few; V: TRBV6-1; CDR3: CASSEVIGTEAAWNHQPQHF; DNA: TGTGCCAGCAGTGAAGTGATTGGGACAGAGGCCGCTTGGAATCATCAGCCCCAGCATTTT
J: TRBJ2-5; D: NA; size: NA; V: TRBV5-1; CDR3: CASSGGAGETQYF; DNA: TGCGCCAGCAGCGGGGGGGCCGGGGAGACCCAGTACTTC
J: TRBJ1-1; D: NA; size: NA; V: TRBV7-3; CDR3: CASSSLGGHLKEEAFF; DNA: TGTGCCAGCAGCTCCCTAGGGGGACACCTGAAGGAAGAAGCTTTCTTT
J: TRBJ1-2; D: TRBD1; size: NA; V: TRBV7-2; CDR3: CASSLARTGGTDGYTF; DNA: TGTGCCAGCAGCTTAGCGCGGACAGGGGGTACTGATGGCTACACCTTC
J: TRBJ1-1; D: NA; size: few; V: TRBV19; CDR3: CASSITANTEAFF; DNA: TGTGCCAGTAGTATCACGGCGAACACTGAAGCTTTCTTT
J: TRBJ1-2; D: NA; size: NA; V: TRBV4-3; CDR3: CASSQAAGTWYGYTF; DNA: TGCGCCAGCAGCCAAGCGGCGGGGACATGGTATGGCTACACCTTC
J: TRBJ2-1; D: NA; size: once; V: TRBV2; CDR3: CASSEWKGEQFF; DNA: TGTGCCAGCAGTGAATGGAAGGGTGAGCAGTTCTTC
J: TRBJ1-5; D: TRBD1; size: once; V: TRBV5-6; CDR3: CASSSGGDQPQHF; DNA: TGTGCCAGCAGCTCAGGGGGAGATCAGCCCCAGCATTTT
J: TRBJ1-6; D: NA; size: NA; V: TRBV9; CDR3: CASSGRLDRQNSPLHF; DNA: TGTGCCAGCAGCGGACGCCTCGACAGACAGAATTCACCCCTCCACTTT
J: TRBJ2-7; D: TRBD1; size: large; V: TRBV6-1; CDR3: CASSEVETGGYEQYF; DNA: TGTGCCAGCAGTGAAGTCGAGACAGGGGGGTACGAGCAGTACTTC
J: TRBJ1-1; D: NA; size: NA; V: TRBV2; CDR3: CASSIEKAFF; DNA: TGTGCCAGCAGTATCGAGAAAGCTTTCTTT
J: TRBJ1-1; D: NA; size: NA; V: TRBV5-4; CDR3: CASSLEQTNTEAFF; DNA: TGTGCCAGCAGCTTGGAACAGACGAACACTGAAGCTTTCTTT
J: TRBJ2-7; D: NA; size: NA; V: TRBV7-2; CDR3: CASSLPTAYEQYF; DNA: TGTGCCAGCAGCTTACCCACAGCTTACGAGCAGTACTTC
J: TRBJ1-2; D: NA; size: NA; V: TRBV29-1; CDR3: CSVEGGDFMNYGYTF; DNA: TGCAGCGTTGAGGGTGGGGATTTTATGAACTATGGCTACACCTTC
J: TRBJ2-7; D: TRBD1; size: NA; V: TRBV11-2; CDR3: CASSLSTGRYEQYF; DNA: TGTGCCAGCAGCCTGTCGACAGGGCGGTACGAGCAGTACTTC
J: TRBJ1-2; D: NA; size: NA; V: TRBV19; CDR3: CASTPTGDGYTF; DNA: TGTGCCAGTACCCCAACTGGCGATGGCTACACCTTC
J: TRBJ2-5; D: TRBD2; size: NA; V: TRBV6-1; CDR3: CASSELAGGQETQYF; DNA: TGTGCCAGCAGTGAACTAGCGGGGGGGCAAGAGACCCAGTACTTC
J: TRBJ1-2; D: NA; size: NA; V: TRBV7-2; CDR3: CASSFPGPTGYGYTF; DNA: TGTGCCAGCAGCTTTCCCGGGCCTACCGGCTATGGCTACACCTTC
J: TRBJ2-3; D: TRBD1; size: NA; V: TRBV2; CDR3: CASSEERTGTQYF; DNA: TGTGCCAGCAGTGAAGAGCGGACAGGGACGCAGTATTTT
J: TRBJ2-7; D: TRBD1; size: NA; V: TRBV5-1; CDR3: CASSFDGQGSYEQYF; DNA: TGCGCCAGCAGCTTTGACGGACAGGGTTCCTACGAGCAGTACTTC
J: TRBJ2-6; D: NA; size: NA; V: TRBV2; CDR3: CASRAGRAAGANVLTF; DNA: TGTGCCAGCAGAGCAGGGCGCGCGGCTGGGGCCAACGTCCTGACTTTC
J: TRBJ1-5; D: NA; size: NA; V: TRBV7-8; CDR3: CASSFSGTIINQPQHF; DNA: TGTGCCAGCAGCTTTTCCGGGACAATAATAAATCAGCCCCAGCATTTT
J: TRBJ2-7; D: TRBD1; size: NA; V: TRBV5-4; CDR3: CASSLDRQGSYEQYF; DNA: TGTGCCAGCAGCTTGGACCGACAGGGGTCCTACGAGCAGTACTTC
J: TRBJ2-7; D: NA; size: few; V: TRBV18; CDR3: CASSPYGGSSYEQYF; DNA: TGTGCCAGCTCACCCTACGGAGGGAGCTCCTACGAGCAGTACTTC
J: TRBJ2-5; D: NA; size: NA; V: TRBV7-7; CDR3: CASSLGRLVSQETQYF; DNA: TGTGCCAGCAGCTTAGGCAGACTAGTATCCCAAGAGACCCAGTACTTC
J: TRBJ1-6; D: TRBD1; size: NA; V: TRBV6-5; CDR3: CASSKPGQGFSPLHF; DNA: TGTGCCAGCAGTAAGCCGGGACAGGGGTTTTCACCCCTCCACTTT
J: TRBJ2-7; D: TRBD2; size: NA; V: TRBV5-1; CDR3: CASSLGLAGALYLSSYEQYF; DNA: TGCGCCAGCAGCTTGGGACTAGCGGGGGCCCTATACCTGAGCTCCTACGAGCAGTACTTC
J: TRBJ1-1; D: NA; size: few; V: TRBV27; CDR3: CASSIQGVGITEAFF; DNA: TGTGCCAGCAGTATTCAGGGTGTGGGTATCACTGAAGCTTTCTTT
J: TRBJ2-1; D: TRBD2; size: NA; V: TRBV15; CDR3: CATSRSSGWTSAGEQFF; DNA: TGTGCCACCAGCAGATCCTCGGGGTGGACTAGTGCTGGTGAGCAGTTCTTC
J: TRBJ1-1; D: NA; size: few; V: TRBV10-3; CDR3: CAISLDLGNTEAFF; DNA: TGTGCCATCAGTTTAGACCTAGGGAACACTGAAGCTTTCTTT
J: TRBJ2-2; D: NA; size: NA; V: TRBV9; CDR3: CASSVLRGADTGELFF; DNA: TGTGCCAGCAGCGTATTGAGGGGGGCTGACACCGGGGAGCTGTTTTTT
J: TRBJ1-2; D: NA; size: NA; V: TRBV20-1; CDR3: CSAERNYGYTF; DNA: TGCAGTGCGGAACGTAACTATGGCTACACCTTC
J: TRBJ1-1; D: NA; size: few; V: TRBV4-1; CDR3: CASSQGPYAEAFF; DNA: TGCGCCAGCAGCCAAGGACCCTACGCTGAAGCTTTCTTT
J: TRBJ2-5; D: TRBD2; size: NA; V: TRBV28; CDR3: CASSPGLAEGQETQYF; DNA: TGTGCCAGCAGTCCTGGACTAGCGGAGGGACAAGAGACCCAGTACTTC
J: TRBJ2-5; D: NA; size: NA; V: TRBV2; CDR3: CASSEVSWASFLGHETQYF; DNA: TGTGCCAGCAGTGAAGTGAGTTGGGCTAGCTTTCTTGGCCACGAGACCCAGTACTTC
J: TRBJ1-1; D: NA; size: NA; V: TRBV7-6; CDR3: CASSSLRNTEAFF; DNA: TGTGCCAGCAGCTCCCTGCGGAACACTGAAGCTTTCTTT
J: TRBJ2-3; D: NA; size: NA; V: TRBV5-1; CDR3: CASSLYQTTDTQYF; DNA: TGCGCCAGCAGCTTGTATCAGACCACAGATACGCAGTATTTT
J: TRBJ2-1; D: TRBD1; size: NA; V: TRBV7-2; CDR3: CASSYGQGYNEQFF; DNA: TGTGCCAGCAGCTACGGACAGGGCTACAATGAGCAGTTCTTC
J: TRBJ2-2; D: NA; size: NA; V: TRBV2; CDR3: CASSELGVTGELFF; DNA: TGTGCCAGCAGTGAACTGGGGGTAACCGGGGAGCTGTTTTTT
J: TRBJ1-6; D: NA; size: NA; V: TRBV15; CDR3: CATSRDPGTSYNSPLHF; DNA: TGTGCCACCAGCAGAGATCCCGGGACATCTTATAATTCACCCCTCCACTTT
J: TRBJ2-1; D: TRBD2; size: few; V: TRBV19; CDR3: CASSSNGGANNEQFF; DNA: TGTGCCAGTAGTTCTAACGGGGGGGCCAACAATGAGCAGTTCTTC
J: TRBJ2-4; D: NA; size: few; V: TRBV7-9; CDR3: CASSLGDSREDDIQYF; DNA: TGTGCCAGCAGCTTAGGGGACTCTCGAGAGGATGACATTCAGTACTTC
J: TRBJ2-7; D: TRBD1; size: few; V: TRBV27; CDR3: CASSGTGPYEQYF; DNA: TGTGCCAGCTCCGGGACAGGACCCTACGAGCAGTACTTC
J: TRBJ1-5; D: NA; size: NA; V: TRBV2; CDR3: CASSEVNQPQHF; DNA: TGTGCCAGCAGTGAGGTAAATCAGCCCCAGCATTTT
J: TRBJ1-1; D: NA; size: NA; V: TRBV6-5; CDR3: CASKRGNTEAFF; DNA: TGTGCCAGTAAACGAGGGAACACTGAAGCTTTCTTT
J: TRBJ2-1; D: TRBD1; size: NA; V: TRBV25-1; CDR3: CASSAGTGTYNEQFF; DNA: TGTGCCAGCAGTGCAGGGACAGGGACCTACAATGAGCAGTTCTTC